The 25 T cell receptor beta chains reported below all come from one sample, sequenced in a study of T cell repertoires in cytomegalovirus infection. In TCRdb, the reads were re-called with MiXCR into one record per CDR3 protein. The sample records 600,000 to 700,000 distinct CDR3 sequences, around 30% being singletons. These receptors have no identified antigens. This specimen was cultured PBMCs, taken from culture after CMV antigen stimulation. These receptors all come from a human donor in good health (CMV status not recorded). Some clones in this sample may be carry-over from other donors' samples.

This chain links TRBV19 with TRBJ1-6, with D unclear. This CDR3 is 13 amino acids long. Germline V gene data show CDR1 as LNHDA and CDR2 as SQIVND (reference sequence). V lost 5 bases and J 7 bases, leaving 9 bases between the germline ends. CDR3 residues: CASSPTRNSPLHF. In DNA, the CDR3 is TGTGCCAGTAGTCCGACACGCAATTCACCCCTCCACTTT.

This chain joins TRBV7-6 and TRBJ2-2; D call uncertain. The ends were cut back, 5 bases at V and 4 bases at J, with 11 bases in the middle. The CDR3 runs to 14 residues. The germline V gene encodes CDR1 SGHVS and CDR2 FNYEAQ. The CDR3 region has the DNA TGTGCCAGCAGCCCACCACCCCCCACCGGGGAGCTGTTTTTT. This codes for CASSPPPPTGELFF.

The rearrangement links TRBV7-6 to TRBJ2-5; TRBD2 is a possible D gene (7 bases). The length of the CDR3 is 16 residues. Germline values: CDR1 SGHVS, CDR2 FNYEAQ. V was shortened by 5 bases and J by 4 bases, with 20 bases between the two germline ends. The CDR3 sequence: CASSPRGRAGGETQYF. The CDR3 DNA sequence: TGTGCCAGCAGCCCAAGGGGGAGGGCCGGAGGAGAGACCCAGTACTTC.

This sequence joins TRBV7-6 and TRBJ2-1; D gene uncertain. The length of the CDR3 is 12 residues. Trimming pared 5 bases from V and 13 bases from J, leaving 15 bases between. Germline CDR1 reads SGHVS; CDR2 reads FNYEAQ. CDR3 bases: TGTGCCAGCAGCCCTCACTTTGTTCCCCAGTTCTTC. Its protein product is CASSPHFVPQFF.

The CDR3: CASSLVATAFF. CDR3 in DNA: TGTGCCAGCAGCTTAGTTGCTACTGCTTTCTTT. The chain links TRBV7-6 to TRBJ1-1; D not resolved. CDR1 is SGHVS, CDR2 FNYEAQ, per germline. Trimming left V 1 base short and J 11 bases short, with 8 bases between. The CDR3 runs to 11 residues. The full variable domain, its missing parts supplied by reference TRBV7-6 and TRBJ1-1, is GAGVSQSPRYKVTKRGQDVALRCDPISGHVSLYWYRQALGQGPEFLTYFNYEAQQDKSGLPNDRFSAERPEGSISTLTIQRTEQRDSAMYRCASSLVATAFFGQGTRLTVV.

This clonotype has just a few counts. J is TRBJ2-1 and V is TRBV9, with a weak D call TRBD2 (6 bases). V was trimmed by 0 bases and J by 4 bases, leaving 11 bases between them. Germline-derived CDR1 and CDR2 are SGDLS and YYNGEE. This CDR3 spans 15 amino acids. Written as DNA, the CDR3 is TGTGCCAGCAGCGTAGTTATGGGGGGATACAATGAGCAGTTCTTC. Encoded protein: CASSVVMGGYNEQFF.

In this sample, this clonotype turned up many times. V and J are TRBV7-2 and TRBJ2-1, with D hard to call. Germline loops: CDR1 SGHTA, CDR2 FQGNSA. Deletions cut 1 base from V and 8 bases from J, with 21 bases between. This CDR3 spans 17 amino acids. CDR3 bases: TGTGCCAGCAGCTTAGGCGGCTTTGTGCCCGCTGGCGATGAGCAGTTCTTC. Its protein is CASSLGGFVPAGDEQFF.

The rearrangement links TRBV6-1 to TRBJ1-3; 7 bases align to TRBD1. This CDR3 is built from 15 residues. Germline V gene data show CDR1 as MNHNS and CDR2 as SASEGT. With 4 bases clipped from V and 8 bases from J, the junction kept 11 bases outside the gene matches. The CDR3 coding sequence is TGTGCCAGCAGTGCTACAGTCCGGGACAGCCACACCATATATTTT. As protein: CASSATVRDSHTIYF.

This clonotype was detected ten times or more. CDR3 region: CASSLVAPSSYNSPLHF. DNA for the CDR3: TGTGCCAGCAGCTTAGTTGCCCCGAGCTCCTATAATTCACCCCTCCACTTT. The rearrangement joins TRBV7-2 to TRBJ1-6; no clear D. Germline-derived CDR1 and CDR2 are SGHTA and FQGNSA. CDR3 size: 17 residues. Trimming left V 1 base short and J 0 bases short, with 10 bases between. Variable domain in full (rest from reference TRBV7-2 and TRBJ1-6): GAGVSQSPSNKVTEKGKDVELRCDPISGHTALYWYRQSLGQGLEFLIYFQGNSAPDKSGLPSDRFSAERTGGSVSTLTIQRTQQEDSAVYLCASSLVAPSSYNSPLHFGNGTRLTVT.

This clonotype has more than one count but fewer than ten. This sequence joins TRBV7-9 and TRBJ2-7; 11 positions match TRBD2. The germline V gene has CDR1 SEHNR and CDR2 FQNEAQ (reference sequence). The CDR3 covers 13 residues. V shed 5 bases, J shed 6 bases, and the junction held 3 bases outside the gene matches. CDR3 in DNA: TGTGCCAGCAGCCGAGGGACTAGCGGCGAGCAGTACTTC. It yields the protein CASSRGTSGEQYF.

The V gene is TRBV10-3, the J gene TRBJ1-2, with D possibly being TRBD1 (5 bases). Germline loops: CDR1 ENHRY, CDR2 SYGVKD. CDR3 length: 14 residues. V lost 3 bases to trimming and J lost 6 bases, with 14 bases between them. CDR3 loop: CAISDDSPYNGYTF. CDR3 bases: TGTGCCATCAGTGATGACAGCCCCTATAATGGCTACACCTTC.

The chain has TRBV19 and TRBJ2-7; no definite D call. CDR3 size: 14 residues. V dropped 2 bases and J dropped 3 bases, with 11 bases sitting between them. CDR1 is LNHDA and CDR2 is SQIVND in the germline V gene (reference sequence). The DNA for the CDR3 is TGTGCCAGTAGTATACAAAACGCGGACTACGAGCAGTACTTC. Protein sequence: CASSIQNADYEQYF.

This clonotype was found once. The CDR3 loop reads CASSLDGSSPLHF. The CDR3 region has the DNA TGTGCCAGCAGCTTAGACGGCAGTTCACCCCTCCACTTT. The genes are TRBV11-2 and TRBJ1-6; D not resolved. CDR1 is SGHAT and CDR2 is FQNNGV in the germline V gene. The CDR3 extends over 13 amino acids. Trimming took 0 bases from V and 9 from J, leaving 6 bases between them.

The chain is built from TRBV20-1 and TRBJ2-3; 7 bases fit TRBD2. The CDR3 is 14 residues long. Per germline, CDR1 DFQATT and CDR2 SNEGSKA (reference sequence). V trimming: 4 bases; J trimming: 5 bases; junction bases outside the gene matches: 9. CDR3 nucleotide sequence: TGCAGTGCTATTTGGGGGGGAGTGGGAGATACGCAGTATTTT. Protein: CSAIWGGVGDTQYF.

This clonotype has only a few counts. The V and J genes are TRBV12-3 or TRBV12-4 and TRBJ2-5; D may match TRBD1 or TRBD2 (6 bases each). The CDR3 spans 15 residues. V lost 6 bases, J lost 4 bases, and 18 bases lay in between. CDR3 in amino acids: CASSLNEGGGETQYF. CDR3 coding DNA: TGTGCCAGCAGCCTAAACGAGGGGGGCGGAGAGACCCAGTACTTC.

This clonotype has ten or more counts. This rearrangement joins TRBV7-6 to TRBJ2-5; 7 nucleotides align to TRBD1. Germline CDR1 is SGHVS and CDR2 is FNYEAQ. The length of the CDR3 is 15 residues. V dropped 4 bases and J dropped 7; count of bases not matched to a gene: 12. CDR3 amino acids: CASSSLGQLLGTQYF. The CDR3 nucleotides are TGTGCCAGCAGCTCCTTGGGACAGCTTCTGGGGACCCAGTACTTC. Looking up the rest from reference TRBV7-6 and TRBJ2-5 gives the full variable domain: GAGVSQSPRYKVTKRGQDVALRCDPISGHVSLYWYRQALGQGPEFLTYFNYEAQQDKSGLPNDRFSAERPEGSISTLTIQRTEQRDSAMYRCASSSLGQLLGTQYFGPGTRLLVL.

J is TRBJ2-1 and V is TRBV7-2; D is possibly TRBD2 (6 bases). Germline loops: CDR1 SGHTA, CDR2 FQGNSA. Trimming cost V 2 bases and J 5 bases, with 13 bases left between them. The CDR3 covers 15 residues. Here the CDR3 DNA reads TGTGCCAGCAGCTTATCCTCGGGACTGCACAATGAGCAGTTCTTC. This sequence encodes CASSLSSGLHNEQFF.

This clonotype was recorded at least ten times. This chain's CDR3 is CASSLEAGENTEAFF. CDR3 DNA: TGTGCCAGCAGCTTAGAAGCGGGAGAGAACACTGAAGCTTTCTTT. The J gene is TRBJ1-1, the V gene TRBV7-6; D is ambiguous. Trimming cost V 1 base and J 1 base, with 10 bases left between them. The CDR3 covers 15 residues. CDR1 is SGHVS, CDR2 FNYEAQ, per germline.

The rearrangement joins TRBV4-2 to TRBJ2-1; D gene unclear. Germline lookup yields CDR1 LGHNA and CDR2 YNFKEQ. V was trimmed by 3 bases and J by 3 bases, leaving 6 bases between them. The CDR3 sequence is 13 residues long. DNA of the CDR3: TGTGCCAGCAGCCACCCCCTCTACAATGAGCAGTTCTTC. This encodes CASSHPLYNEQFF.

In this sample, this clonotype turned up a few times. CDR3 amino acids: CASRALTGPPTVYNEQFF. The CDR3 region has the DNA TGTGCCAGCAGAGCGCTCACAGGTCCCCCGACCGTATACAATGAGCAGTTCTTC. This chain joins TRBV11-2 and TRBJ2-1; tentatively, D is TRBD1 (5 bases). The V gene lost 6 bases and the J gene lost 4 bases, with 25 bases spanning the gap. Germline CDR1 is SGHAT and CDR2 is FQNNGV. The CDR3 runs 18 residues.

This chain joins TRBV6-1 and TRBJ1-2; the match to TRBD1 covers 8 bases. Per the germline V gene, CDR1 is MNHNS and CDR2 is SASEGT. The junction had 7 bases not matched to a gene; V was cut back by 6 bases and J by 4 bases. CDR3 length equals 14 residues. The CDR3 region is CASSLTGAVYGYTF. DNA for the CDR3: TGTGCCAGCAGCCTGACAGGGGCCGTCTATGGCTACACCTTC.

This clonotype has only a few counts. The chain couples TRBV6-1 to TRBJ2-3; D is ambiguous. V dropped 5 bases and J dropped 6 bases, with 12 bases sitting between them. The CDR3 sequence is 13 residues long. Germline CDR1 is MNHNS and CDR2 is SASEGT. CDR3 protein: CASSPYMGDTQYF. In nucleotides, the CDR3 is TGTGCCAGCAGTCCATATATGGGGGATACGCAGTATTTT.

This clonotype has ten or more counts. The chain is built from TRBV7-8 and TRBJ1-1; TRBD1 matches at 7 bases. The trim removed 6 bases at V and 4 bases at J, leaving 8 bases unmatched. CDR1 and CDR2 (germline): SGHVS, FQNEAQ. There are 14 residues in the CDR3. The CDR3, as DNA: TGTGCCAGCAGGATGACAGGGTCAGGCACTGAAGCTTTCTTT. Encoded protein: CASRMTGSGTEAFF.

The table lists this clonotype with a few counts. The genes are TRBV4-2 and TRBJ2-6, with a tentative D call TRBD2 (5 bases). CDR3 length: 19 residues. The V gene's germline CDR1 is LGHNA and CDR2 YNFKEQ. Trimming left V 0 bases short and J 0 bases short, with 15 bases between. The CDR3 loop is CASSQDGSGLFSGANVLTF. The CDR3 nucleotides are TGTGCCAGCAGCCAAGATGGGAGTGGTCTCTTCTCTGGGGCCAACGTCCTGACTTTC.

This clonotype has a handful of counts. The CDR3 region has the DNA TGTGCCAGCAGTCCTGGGACTAGCGGGAGAGAGACCCAGTACTTC. The encoded protein is CASSPGTSGRETQYF. V and J are TRBV27 and TRBJ2-5, with 14 nucleotides matching TRBD2. This CDR3 has 15 amino acids. Germline V gene data show CDR1 as MNHEY and CDR2 as SMNVEV (reference sequence). Germline trimming cut 5 bases from V and 4 bases from J; bases unmatched to any gene: 3.